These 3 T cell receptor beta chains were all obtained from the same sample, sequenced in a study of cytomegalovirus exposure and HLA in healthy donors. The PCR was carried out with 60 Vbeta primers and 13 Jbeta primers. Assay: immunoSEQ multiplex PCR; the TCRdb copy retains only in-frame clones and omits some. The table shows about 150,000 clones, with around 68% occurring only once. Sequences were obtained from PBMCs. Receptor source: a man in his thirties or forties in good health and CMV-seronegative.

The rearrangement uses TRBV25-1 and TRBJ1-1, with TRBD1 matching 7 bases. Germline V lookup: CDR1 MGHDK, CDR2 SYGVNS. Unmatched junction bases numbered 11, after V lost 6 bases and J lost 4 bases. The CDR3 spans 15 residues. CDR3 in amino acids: CASRAAEGAGTEAFF. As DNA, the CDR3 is TGTGCCAGCAGAGCCGCCGAGGGGGCGGGCACTGAAGCTTTCTTT.

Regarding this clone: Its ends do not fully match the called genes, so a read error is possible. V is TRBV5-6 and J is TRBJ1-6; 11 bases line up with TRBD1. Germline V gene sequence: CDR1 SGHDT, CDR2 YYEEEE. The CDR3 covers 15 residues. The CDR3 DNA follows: TGTGCCAGCAGCTTTGGGACAGGGGGTACTTCACCCCTCAACTTT. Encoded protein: CASSFGTGGTSPLNF.

DNA for the CDR3: TGTGCCAGCAGACTCAAGACAGGGGCGGGCGGGGAGCTGTTTTTT. Protein: CASRLKTGAGGELFF. The chain joins TRBV2 to TRBJ2-2; 8 bases fit TRBD1. Per germline, CDR1 SNHLY and CDR2 FYNNEI. The V gene end was trimmed by 6 bases and the J gene end by 7 bases; junction bases not matched to a gene: 10. CDR3 length: 15 residues.